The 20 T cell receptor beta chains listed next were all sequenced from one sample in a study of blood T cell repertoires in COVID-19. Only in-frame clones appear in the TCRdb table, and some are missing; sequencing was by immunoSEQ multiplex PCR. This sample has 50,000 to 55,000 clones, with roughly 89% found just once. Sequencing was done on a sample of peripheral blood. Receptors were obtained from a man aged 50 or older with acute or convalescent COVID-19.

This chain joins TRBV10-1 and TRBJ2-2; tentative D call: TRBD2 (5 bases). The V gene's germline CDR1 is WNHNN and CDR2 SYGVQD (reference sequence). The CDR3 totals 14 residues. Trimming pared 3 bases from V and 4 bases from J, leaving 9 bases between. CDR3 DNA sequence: TGCGCCAGCAGTGAAGAGGGTGTCACCGGGGAGCTGTTTTTT. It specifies CASSEEGVTGELFF.

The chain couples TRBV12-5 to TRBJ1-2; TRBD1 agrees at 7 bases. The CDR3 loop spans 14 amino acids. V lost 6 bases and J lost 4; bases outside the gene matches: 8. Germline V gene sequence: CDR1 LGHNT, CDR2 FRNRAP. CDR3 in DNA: TGTGCTAGTGGGGGGGACAGTTGGTTCTATGGCTACACCTTC. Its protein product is CASGGDSWFYGYTF.

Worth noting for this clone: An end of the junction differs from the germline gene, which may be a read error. The CDR3 region has the DNA TGTGCCATCAGCCCCATCCCGACTACAGATACGCAGTATTTT. Amino acids: CAISPIPTTDTQYF. This chain uses TRBV11-3 with TRBJ2-3; no clear D. Germline values: CDR1 SGHNT, CDR2 YENEEA. The CDR3 totals 14 residues.

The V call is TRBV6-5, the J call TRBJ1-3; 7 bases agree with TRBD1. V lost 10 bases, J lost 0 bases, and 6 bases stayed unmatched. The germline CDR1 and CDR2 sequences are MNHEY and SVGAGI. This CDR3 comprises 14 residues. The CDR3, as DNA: TGTGCCACTTCGGACAGGTTCTCTGGAAACACCATATATTTT. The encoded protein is CATSDRFSGNTIYF.

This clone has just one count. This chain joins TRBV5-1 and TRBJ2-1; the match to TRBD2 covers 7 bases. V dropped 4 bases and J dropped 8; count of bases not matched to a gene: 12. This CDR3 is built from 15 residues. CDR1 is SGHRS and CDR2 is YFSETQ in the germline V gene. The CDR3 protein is CASSPPSGRAYEQFF. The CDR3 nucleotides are TGCGCCAGCAGCCCACCTTCGGGGAGGGCCTATGAGCAGTTCTTC.

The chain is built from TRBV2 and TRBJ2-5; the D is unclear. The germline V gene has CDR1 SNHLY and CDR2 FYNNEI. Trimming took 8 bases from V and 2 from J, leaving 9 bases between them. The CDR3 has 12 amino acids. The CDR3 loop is CASGQIQETQYF. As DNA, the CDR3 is TGTGCCAGCGGCCAGATTCAAGAGACCCAGTACTTC.

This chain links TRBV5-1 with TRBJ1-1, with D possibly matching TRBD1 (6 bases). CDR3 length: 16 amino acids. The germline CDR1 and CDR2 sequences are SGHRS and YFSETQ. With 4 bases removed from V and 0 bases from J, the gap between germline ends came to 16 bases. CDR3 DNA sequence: TGCGCCAGCAGCCGCAAGACAGACAGGTTGAACACTGAAGCTTTCTTT. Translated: CASSRKTDRLNTEAFF.

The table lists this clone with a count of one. CDR3 in amino acids: CSASRPGTGNEQYF. CDR3 in DNA: TGCAGTGCTAGTAGGCCCGGGACAGGGAACGAGCAGTACTTC. The chain recombines TRBV20-1 with TRBJ2-7, with 9 positions matching TRBD1. J was trimmed by 5 bases and V by 3 bases; bases with no gene match: 8. CDR3 size: 14 residues. CDR1 DFQATT and CDR2 SNEGSKA come from the germline V gene (reference sequence).

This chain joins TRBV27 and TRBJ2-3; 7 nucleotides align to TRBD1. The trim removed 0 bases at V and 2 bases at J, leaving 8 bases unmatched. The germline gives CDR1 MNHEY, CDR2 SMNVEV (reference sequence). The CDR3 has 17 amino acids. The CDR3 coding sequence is TGTGCCAGCAGTTTATCGGGTGGGCAGGGGGTCACAGATACGCAGTATTTT. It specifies CASSLSGGQGVTDTQYF.

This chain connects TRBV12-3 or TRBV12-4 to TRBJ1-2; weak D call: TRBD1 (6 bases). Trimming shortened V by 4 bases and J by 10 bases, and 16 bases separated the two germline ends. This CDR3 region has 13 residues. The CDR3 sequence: CASSYSAGDAYTF. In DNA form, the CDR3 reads TGTGCCAGCAGTTATTCGGCAGGGGACGCCTACACCTTC.

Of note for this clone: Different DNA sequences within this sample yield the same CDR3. In DNA, the CDR3 is TGTGCCAGCAGATTACAGGGGGGCGAAAAACTGTTTTTT. Translating gives CASRLQGGEKLFF. V gene TRBV28 combines with J gene TRBJ1-4; 8 nucleotides align to TRBD1. CDR3 size: 13 residues. Germline-derived CDR1 and CDR2 are MDHEN and SYDVKM. The J segment lost 8 bases and the V segment lost 6 bases, leaving 5 bases of the junction unmatched.

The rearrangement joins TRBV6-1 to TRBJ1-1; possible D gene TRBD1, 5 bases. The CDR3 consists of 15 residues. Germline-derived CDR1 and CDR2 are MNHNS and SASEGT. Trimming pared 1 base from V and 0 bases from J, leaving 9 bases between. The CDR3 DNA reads TGTGCCAGCAGTGAAGGGACACGTATGAACACTGAAGCTTTCTTT. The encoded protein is CASSEGTRMNTEAFF.

The CDR3 sequence is CASRRGTEAFF. CDR3 DNA sequence: TGTGCCAGCAGAAGGGGTACTGAAGCTTTCTTT. J is TRBJ1-1 and V is TRBV5-6; perhaps TRBD1 as D (5 bases). The CDR3 runs to 11 residues. Germline-derived CDR1 and CDR2 are SGHDT and YYEEEE. V was cut by 5 bases and J by 5 bases, with 7 bases left in between.

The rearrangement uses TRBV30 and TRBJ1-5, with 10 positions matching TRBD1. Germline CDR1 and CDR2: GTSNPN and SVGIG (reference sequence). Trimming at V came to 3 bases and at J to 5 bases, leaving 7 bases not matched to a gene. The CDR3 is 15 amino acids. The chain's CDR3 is CAWRPRDRGYQPQHF. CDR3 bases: TGTGCCTGGAGACCACGGGACAGGGGCTATCAGCCCCAGCATTTT. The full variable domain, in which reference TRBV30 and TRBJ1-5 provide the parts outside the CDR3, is SQTIHQWPATLVQPVGSPLSLECTVEGTSNPNLYWYRQAAGRGLQLLFYSVGIGQISSEVPQNLSASRPQDRQFILSSKKLLLSDSGFYLCAWRPRDRGYQPQHFGDGTRLSIL.

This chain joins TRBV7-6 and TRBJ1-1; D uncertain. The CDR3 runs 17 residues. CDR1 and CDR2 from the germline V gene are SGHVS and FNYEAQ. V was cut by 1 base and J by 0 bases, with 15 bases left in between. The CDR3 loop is CASSLDGVALMNTEAFF. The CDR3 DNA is TGTGCCAGCAGCTTAGACGGGGTCGCATTGATGAACACTGAAGCTTTCTTT. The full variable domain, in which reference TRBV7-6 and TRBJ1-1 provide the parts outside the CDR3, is GAGVSQSPRYKVTKRGQDVALRCDPISGHVSLYWYRQALGQGPEFLTYFNYEAQQDKSGLPNDRFSAERPEGSISTLTIQRTEQRDSAMYRCASSLDGVALMNTEAFFGQGTRLTVV.

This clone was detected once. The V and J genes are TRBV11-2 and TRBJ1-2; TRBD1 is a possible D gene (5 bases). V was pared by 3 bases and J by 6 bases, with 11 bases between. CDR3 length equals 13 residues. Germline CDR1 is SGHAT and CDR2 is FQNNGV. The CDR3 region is CASSLNGGNGYTF. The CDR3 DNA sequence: TGTGCCAGCAGCTTGAATGGGGGGAATGGCTACACCTTC.

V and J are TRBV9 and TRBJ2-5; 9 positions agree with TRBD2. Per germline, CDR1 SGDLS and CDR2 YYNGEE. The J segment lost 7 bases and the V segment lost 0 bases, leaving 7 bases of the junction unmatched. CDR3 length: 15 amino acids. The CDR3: CASSVGAGGGRTQYF. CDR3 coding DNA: TGTGCCAGCAGCGTAGGAGCGGGAGGCGGGCGGACCCAGTACTTC. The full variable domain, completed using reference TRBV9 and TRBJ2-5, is DSGVTQTPKHLITATGQRVTLRCSPRSGDLSVYWYQQSLDQGLQFLIQYYNGEERAKGNILERFSAQQFPDLHSELNLSSLELGDSALYFCASSVGAGGGRTQYFGPGTRLLVL.

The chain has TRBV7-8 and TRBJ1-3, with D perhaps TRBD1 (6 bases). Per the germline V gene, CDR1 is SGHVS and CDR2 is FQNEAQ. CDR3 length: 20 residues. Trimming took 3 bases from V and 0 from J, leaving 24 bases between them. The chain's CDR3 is CASSFFTLDSSNPSGNTIYF. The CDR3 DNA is TGTGCCAGCAGCTTCTTTACCTTGGACAGCTCCAACCCCTCTGGAAACACCATATATTTT. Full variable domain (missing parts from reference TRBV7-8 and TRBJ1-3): GAGVSQSPRYKVAKRGQDVALRCDPISGHVSLFWYQQALGQGPEFLTYFQNEAQLDKSGLPSDRFFAERPEGSVSTLKIQRTQQEDSAVYLCASSFFTLDSSNPSGNTIYFGEGSWLTVV.

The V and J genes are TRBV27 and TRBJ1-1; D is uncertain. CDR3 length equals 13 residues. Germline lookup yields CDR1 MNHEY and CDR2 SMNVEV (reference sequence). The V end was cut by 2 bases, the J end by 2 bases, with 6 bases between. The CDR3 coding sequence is TGTGCCAGCAGTTTACAGTTAAACACTGAAGCTTTCTTT. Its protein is CASSLQLNTEAFF.

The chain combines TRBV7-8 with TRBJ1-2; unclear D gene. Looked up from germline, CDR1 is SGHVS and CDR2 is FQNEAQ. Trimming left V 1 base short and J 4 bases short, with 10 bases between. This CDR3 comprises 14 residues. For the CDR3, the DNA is TGTGCCAGCAGCTTAGGTCGGGTCACCTATGGCTACACCTTC. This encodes CASSLGRVTYGYTF.